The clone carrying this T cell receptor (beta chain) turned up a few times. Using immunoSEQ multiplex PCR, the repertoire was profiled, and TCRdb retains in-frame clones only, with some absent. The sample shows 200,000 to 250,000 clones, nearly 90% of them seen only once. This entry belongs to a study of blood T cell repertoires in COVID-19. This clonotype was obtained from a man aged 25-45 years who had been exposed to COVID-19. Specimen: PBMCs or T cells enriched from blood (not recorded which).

DNA of the CDR3: TGCAGCGTTGGACGGGACAGTTTGAACACTGAAGCTTTCTTT. It specifies CSVGRDSLNTEAFF. The chain is built from TRBV29-1 and TRBJ1-1, with 7 bases aligning to TRBD1. CDR3 length: 14 amino acids. Germline trimming cut 4 bases from V and 0 bases from J; bases unmatched to any gene: 5. Germline loops: CDR1 SQVTM, CDR2 ANQGSEA. The whole variable domain, filled in from reference TRBV29-1 and TRBJ1-1, reads SAVISQKPSRDICQRGTSLTIQCQVDSQVTMMFWYRQQPGQSLTLIATANQGSEATYESGFVIDKFPISRPNLTFSTLTVSNMSPEDSSIYLCSVGRDSLNTEAFFGQGTRLTVV.